This record looks at one T cell receptor (beta chain) sequence and its context. The sample is drawn from a study of blood T cell repertoires in COVID-19. Study summary: Sites across the United States, Italy and Spain contributed samples from acute and convalescent COVID-19.

Authors' data handling: Amplification with reference gene primers provided the estimates of nucleated cell counts. Profiled with immunoSEQ multiplex PCR; TCRdb holds only in-frame clones, not every one. The D gene and trimming were derived from the DNA, and the V and J assignments and clone size from that table. Of 88,000 or so clones listed, approximately 89% are singletons. CDR1 and CDR2 from the germline V gene are SGHTA and FQGTGA. Between the trimmed V and J ends, which lost 5 bases and 2 bases, there was a span of 10 bases. The length of the CDR3 is 15 residues. This clonotype was sampled from a man in his forties or fifties with acute or convalescent COVID-19. This chain links TRBV7-3 with TRBJ2-6, with D perhaps matching TRBD1 (5 bases). Sequencing was performed on peripheral blood. The CDR3 coding sequence is TGTGCCAGCAGCAAACAGGAGACTGGGGCCAACGTCCTGACTTTC. Protein sequence: CASSKQETGANVLTF.